This entry lists 11 T cell receptor beta chains sequenced from one sample in a study of OX40 agonist ivuxolimab in advanced cancers. TCRdb keeps only in-frame clones here, not all; method: immunoSEQ multiplex PCR. Of tens of thousands of clones in the sample, 92% were seen once. The sample was CD4+ or CD8+ T cells sorted from blood, taken in a trial of the OX40 agonist ivuxolimab. These receptors were collected from an adult with an advanced solid tumor such as melanoma, head and neck, liver or kidney cancer.

The chain employs TRBV13 and TRBJ2-5; D possibly corresponds to TRBD1 (5 bases). CDR1 PRHDT and CDR2 FYEKMQ come from the germline V gene (reference sequence). The CDR3 is 14 amino acids. Trimming shortened V by 5 bases and J by 0 bases, and 10 bases separated the two germline ends. CDR3 region: CASSPTAYQETQYF. CDR3 in DNA: TGTGCCAGCAGCCCGACAGCGTACCAAGAGACCCAGTACTTC. Using reference TRBV13 and TRBJ2-5 for the parts outside the CDR3, the full variable domain is AAGVIQSPRHLIKEKRETATLKCYPIPRHDTVYWYQQGPGQDPQFLISFYEKMQSDKGSIPDRFSAQQFSDYHSELNMSSLELGDSALYFCASSPTAYQETQYFGPGTRLLVL.

The V gene is TRBV10-2, the J gene TRBJ2-4; D is unclear. The CDR3 has 17 residues. Germline V lookup: CDR1 WSHSY, CDR2 SAAADI. V shed 4 bases and J shed 5 bases, with 21 bases lying between them. CDR3 DNA sequence: TGCGCCAGCAGTGCGCCTCCAACGACCGACTTTGAAAACATTCAGTACTTC. This gives the protein CASSAPPTTDFENIQYF.

The rearrangement links TRBV7-9 to TRBJ2-1; 11 bases match TRBD2. The CDR3 totals 16 residues. V was clipped by 3 bases and J by 6 bases; unmatched bases: 7. Germline V gene lookup returns CDR1 SEHNR and CDR2 FQNEAQ (reference sequence). CDR3 DNA sequence: TGTGCCAGCAGCTTTTTTAGCGGGAGGGTTGGCAATGAGCAGTTCTTC. Encoded protein: CASSFFSGRVGNEQFF.

The rearrangement links TRBV28 to TRBJ2-1; D tentatively reads TRBD1 or TRBD2 (5 bases each). The germline V gene encodes CDR1 MDHEN and CDR2 SYDVKM. V lost 5 bases, J lost 8 bases, and 28 bases lay in between. The CDR3 length is 18 residues. The CDR3 coding sequence is TGTGCCAGCAGTCCCCCGAGCCGCCGGGACCGGCAAAGCGATGAGCAGTTCTTC. Residues: CASSPPSRRDRQSDEQFF.

J is TRBJ2-1 and V is TRBV28; 11 nucleotides agree with TRBD2. With 4 bases clipped from V and 1 base from J, the junction kept 6 bases outside the gene matches. The CDR3 sequence is 17 residues long. Per the germline V gene, CDR1 is MDHEN and CDR2 is SYDVKM. CDR3 sequence: CASSWASGRLSYNEQFF. CDR3 sequence (DNA): TGTGCCAGCAGTTGGGCTAGCGGGAGGTTATCCTACAATGAGCAGTTCTTC.

This sequence joins TRBV2 and TRBJ2-7; 7 nucleotides match TRBD2. J lost 2 bases, V lost 4 bases, and 8 bases had no gene match. The CDR3 runs to 15 residues. Germline V gene sequence: CDR1 SNHLY, CDR2 FYNNEI. CDR3 region: CASSGGGLNPYEQYF. CDR3 in DNA: TGTGCCAGCAGTGGCGGGGGACTAAACCCCTACGAGCAGTACTTC.

V usage is TRBV28 and J usage is TRBJ2-1; 16 positions agree with TRBD2. Trimming removed 2 bases from V and 5 bases from J; junction bases left unmatched: 6. This CDR3 spans 18 amino acids. The germline V gene encodes CDR1 MDHEN and CDR2 SYDVKM. The CDR3 spells CASSLDIGTSGRDNEQFF. The DNA for the CDR3 is TGTGCCAGCAGTTTAGACATAGGGACTAGCGGGAGGGACAATGAGCAGTTCTTC.

The genes are TRBV7-2 and TRBJ2-3; 8 nucleotides align to TRBD1. This CDR3 is 16 amino acids long. Germline V CDR1 and CDR2: SGHTA, FQGNSA. V was pared by 5 bases and J by 1 base, with 8 bases of the junction left unmatched. The CDR3 reads CASSPSGTGGTDTQYF. The CDR3 nucleotides are TGTGCCAGCAGCCCAAGTGGGACAGGAGGCACAGATACGCAGTATTTT.

The CDR3 DNA is TGTGCCAGCAGCTTGGGCAGCCAAGAGACCCAGTACTTC. Its translation: CASSLGSQETQYF. V gene TRBV7-9 combines with J gene TRBJ2-5, with no clear D. The V and J ends lost 3 bases and 1 base respectively, with 6 bases between them. The germline V gene has CDR1 SEHNR and CDR2 FQNEAQ (reference sequence). The CDR3 consists of 13 residues.

The V and J genes are TRBV29-1 and TRBJ2-7; D may be TRBD2 (5 bases). V gave up 1 base and J gave up 0 bases, with 7 bases separating them. The CDR3 covers 13 residues. Germline V gene sequence: CDR1 SQVTM, CDR2 ANQGSEA. The CDR3 region is CSVEVASSYEQYF. The DNA for the CDR3 is TGCAGCGTTGAAGTAGCGAGCTCCTACGAGCAGTACTTC.

The chain has TRBV9 and TRBJ1-1; D remains unclear. The CDR3 extends over 16 amino acids. The germline V gene encodes CDR1 SGDLS and CDR2 YYNGEE. Trimming took off 0 bases at V and 3 bases at J, with 15 bases between the two ends. CDR3 sequence (DNA): TGTGCCAGCAGCGTAGGGTCGCAAGTCCGGGACACTGAAGCTTTCTTT. Translated, it gives CASSVGSQVRDTEAFF.